One TCR beta chain is described in this entry. A junction end diverges from the germline sequence, so it may reflect a read error. These data come from a study of T cells in Graves' hyperthyroidism and ophthalmopathy. Germline V gene lookup returns CDR1 MNHEY and CDR2 SMNVEV (reference sequence). The CDR3 is made up of 15 amino acids. RNA transcripts served as the template for amplifying TCR beta CDR3 regions. TCR CDR3 regions were first amplified by RT-PCR with HTBI primers. TCRdb re-called the multiplex PCR reads through MiXCR, storing one row per CDR3 protein. This sample has about 540,000 distinct CDR3 sequences, with around 42% found just once.

This chain uses TRBV27 with TRBJ1-4; TRBD1 might be the D (6 bases). This clonotype was obtained from a woman between 18 and 29 years old with Graves' hyperthyroidism. The source material was peripheral blood or thyroid tissue (not recorded which). The CDR3 region is CASSSKGGPKEKLFF. The CDR3 DNA reads TGTGCCAGCAGTTCCAAGGGGGGTCCTAAAGAAAAACTGTTTTTT.